The 24 T cell receptor beta chains below all came from one sample that was sequenced in a study of blood T cell repertoires in COVID-19. The table came from immunoSEQ multiplex PCR; TCRdb's copy has only in-frame clones and leaves some out. The sample shows under 110,000 clones, 70% to 75% of them seen only once. The sequenced sample consisted of peripheral blood. Receptor source: a human donor with acute or convalescent COVID-19. The donor label of this sample is uncertain.

The chain uses TRBV28 and TRBJ1-4; TRBD1 matches at 7 bases. This CDR3 comprises 15 residues. Germline CDR1 MDHEN, CDR2 SYDVKM. With V trimmed by 6 bases and J by 3 bases, 7 bases remained unmatched. CDR3 DNA: TGTGCCAGCAGAACCTCAGGGGGACCTAATGAAAAACTGTTTTTT. This gives the protein CASRTSGGPNEKLFF.

V usage is TRBV28 and J usage is TRBJ1-1; TRBD1 agrees at 9 bases. Germline V lookup: CDR1 MDHEN, CDR2 SYDVKM. The CDR3 covers 15 residues. V was pared by 5 bases and J by 4 bases, with 8 bases of the junction left unmatched. This CDR3 is CASSPTGGGSTEAFF. CDR3 sequence (DNA): TGTGCCAGCAGTCCCACAGGGGGCGGGAGCACTGAAGCTTTCTTT. The full variable domain, in which reference TRBV28 and TRBJ1-1 provide the parts outside the CDR3, is DVKVTQSSRYLVKRTGEKVFLECVQDMDHENMFWYRQDPGLGLRLIYFSYDVKMKEKGDIPEGYSVSREKKERFSLILESASTNQTSMYLCASSPTGGGSTEAFFGQGTRLTVV.

The chain employs TRBV7-9 and TRBJ1-4; 7 bases are a match to TRBD1. There are 14 residues in the CDR3. Germline CDR1 and CDR2: SEHNR and FQNEAQ (reference sequence). The trim removed 8 bases at V and 4 bases at J, leaving 7 bases unmatched. CDR3 amino acids: CASSEGTDNEKLFF. DNA for the CDR3: TGTGCCAGCTCTGAAGGGACAGATAATGAAAAACTGTTTTTT. Drawing the rest from reference TRBV7-9 and TRBJ1-4, the complete variable domain is DTGVSQNPRHKITKRGQNVTFRCDPISEHNRLYWYRQTLGQGPEFLTYFQNEAQLEKSRLLSDRFSAERPKGSFSTLEIQRTEQGDSAMYLCASSEGTDNEKLFFGSGTQLSVL.

The V and J genes are TRBV30 and TRBJ1-6; perhaps TRBD1 as D (5 bases). Trimming pared 3 bases from V and 9 bases from J, leaving 15 bases between. CDR3 length: 14 residues. In germline, CDR1 is GTSNPN, CDR2 SVGIG (reference sequence). Here the CDR3 reads CAWRSQRGGSPLHF. CDR3 coding DNA: TGTGCCTGGAGGTCCCAGAGGGGAGGTTCACCCCTCCACTTT.

The chain carries TRBV6-5 and TRBJ1-1; perhaps TRBD1 as D (5 bases). The CDR3 runs to 11 residues. Looked up from germline, CDR1 is MNHEY and CDR2 is SVGAGI. The CDR3 nucleotides read TGTGGCACCAGGGCGGACACTGAAGCTTTCTTT. This gives the protein CGTRADTEAFF.

A single count supports this clone. The gene calls are TRBV6-5 and TRBJ1-6; 7 nucleotides agree with TRBD1. With 6 bases clipped from V and 5 bases from J, the junction kept 7 bases outside the gene matches. CDR1 and CDR2 (germline): MNHEY, SVGAGI. CDR3 length: 15 residues. The CDR3 protein is CASSFSGTDNSPLHF. The CDR3 DNA sequence: TGTGCCAGCAGCTTCTCCGGGACAGATAATTCACCCCTCCACTTT.

This chain links TRBV19 with TRBJ2-7; 7 nucleotides line up with TRBD1. Germline CDR1 is LNHDA and CDR2 is SQIVND (reference sequence). The CDR3 loop spans 15 amino acids. V lost 3 bases to trimming and J lost 2 bases; unmatched junction nucleotides: 7. The chain's CDR3 is CASSIRNQGAYEQYF. The CDR3 DNA is TGTGCCAGTAGTATTAGGAATCAGGGGGCCTACGAGCAGTACTTC.

This clone was found a few times. This rearrangement joins TRBV24-1 to TRBJ1-1, with 10 bases aligning to TRBD1. Trimming removed 2 bases from V and 12 bases from J; junction bases left unmatched: 8. The CDR3 spans 14 residues. The germline V gene encodes CDR1 KGHDR and CDR2 SFDVKD. The CDR3 here is CATSDSPWTGGTFF. DNA for the CDR3: TGTGCCACCAGTGATTCCCCCTGGACAGGGGGGACTTTCTTT.

This clone was observed a few times. The chain carries TRBV21-1 and TRBJ2-1; the table gives TRBD2 as D, unverified against the DNA. TRBV21-1 is annotated as a pseudogene. The CDR3 has 17 amino acids. The CDR3 DNA sequence: TGTGCCAGCAGCACCCGACTAGCGGGGGGCCCACCGAATGAGCAGTTCTTC. Translating it yields CASSTRLAGGPPNEQFF.

To note about this clone: At one end the junction does not follow the germline gene, possibly because of a read error. The chain carries TRBV18 and TRBJ1-1; no clear D gene. Germline-derived CDR1 and CDR2 are KGHSH and LQKENI. The CDR3 runs 16 residues. The CDR3 here is CASSPKLGRENAEAFF. The DNA of the CDR3 is TGTGCCAGCTCACCAAAGCTAGGGAGGGAGAACGCTGAAGCTTTCTTT. The full variable domain, in which reference TRBV18 and TRBJ1-1 provide the parts outside the CDR3, is NAGVMQNPRHLVRRRGQEARLRCSPMKGHSHVYWYRQLPEEGLKFMVYLQKENIIDESGMPKERFSAEFPKEGPSILRIQQVVRGDSAAYFCASSPKLGRENAEAFFGQGTRLTVV.

This clone has a count of ten or more. This chain connects TRBV2 to TRBJ2-7, with a weak D call TRBD1 (6 bases). The CDR3 totals 15 residues. With 1 base removed from V and 3 bases from J, the gap between germline ends came to 13 bases. CDR1 SNHLY and CDR2 FYNNEI come from the germline V gene. The CDR3 sequence: CASSEGWGQNYEQYF. The DNA for the CDR3 is TGTGCCAGCAGTGAAGGGTGGGGGCAGAACTACGAGCAGTACTTC.

The chain has TRBV6-5 and TRBJ2-3; a possible D gene is TRBD2 (5 bases). Between the trimmed V and J ends, which lost 7 bases and 4 bases, there was a span of 15 bases. CDR3 length equals 14 residues. Germline V gene lookup returns CDR1 MNHEY and CDR2 SVGAGI. The CDR3 nucleotides are TGTGCCAGCACCCTTTCTCGGGGATCAGATACGCAGTATTTT. It encodes CASTLSRGSDTQYF.

The chain recombines TRBV11-2 with TRBJ2-3; 14 bases match TRBD2. CDR1 is SGHAT, CDR2 FQNNGV, per germline. This CDR3 region has 19 residues. The V gene end was trimmed by 5 bases and the J gene end by 6 bases; junction bases not matched to a gene: 16. CDR3 nucleotides: TGTGCCAGCAGCCAATCTCCCCGACTAGCGGGGGGGAATACGGATACGCAGTATTTT. Its protein product is CASSQSPRLAGGNTDTQYF.

This clone occurred a few times. V is TRBV4-1 and J is TRBJ2-3; maybe TRBD2 (6 bases). V was shortened by 4 bases and J by 6 bases, with 14 bases between the two germline ends. Germline loops: CDR1 MGHRA, CDR2 YSYEKL. The CDR3 sequence is 14 residues long. Written as DNA, the CDR3 is TGCGCCAGCAGCCTAGGACTAATACGGGATACGCAGTATTTT. Protein product: CASSLGLIRDTQYF.

The genes are TRBV27 and TRBJ2-1; TRBD1 matches at 7 bases. CDR3 length: 14 amino acids. Germline V gives CDR1 MNHEY, CDR2 SMNVEV (reference sequence). V trimming: 9 bases; J trimming: 6 bases; junction bases outside the gene matches: 11. In DNA form, the CDR3 reads TGTGCCAGTAAAGACAGGGCGATTACCAATGAGCAGTTCTTC. Encoded protein: CASKDRAITNEQFF.

The chain carries TRBV11-2 and TRBJ2-5, with D maybe TRBD2 (5 bases). Trimming took 5 bases from V and 4 from J, leaving 14 bases between them. The germline gives CDR1 SGHAT, CDR2 FQNNGV. The CDR3 runs to 14 residues. Here the CDR3 reads CASSRGIPPETQYF. The DNA of the CDR3 is TGTGCCAGCAGCCGAGGGATTCCCCCAGAGACCCAGTACTTC.

On this clone: The same CDR3 is also encoded by other DNA sequences in this sample. The genes are TRBV28 and TRBJ2-7; D perhaps matches TRBD1 (5 bases). CDR1 is MDHEN, CDR2 SYDVKM, per germline. Trimming shortened V by 3 bases and J by 3 bases, and 12 bases separated the two germline ends. The CDR3 consists of 14 residues. The CDR3 spells CASSFVDRIYEQYV. In nucleotides, the CDR3 is TGTGCCAGCAGTTTCGTAGACAGAATCTACGAGCAGTACGTC.

The CDR3 region is CASSFFDRDSPLHF. Here the CDR3 DNA reads TGTGCCAGCAGCTTCTTCGACAGGGATTCACCCCTCCACTTT. The chain recombines TRBV7-6 with TRBJ1-6; 7 positions match TRBD1. The CDR3 runs to 14 residues. The germline gives CDR1 SGHVS, CDR2 FNYEAQ. Trimming removed 3 bases from V and 8 bases from J; junction bases left unmatched: 4.

The genes are TRBV18 and TRBJ2-1, with TRBD1 matching 10 bases. The CDR3 consists of 15 residues. Germline V gives CDR1 KGHSH, CDR2 LQKENI. The V and J ends lost 4 bases and 4 bases, in that order; junction bases with no gene match: 4. CDR3 nucleotide sequence: TGTGCCAGCTCACGGGGACAGGGGACTTACAATGAGCAGTTCTTC. Its protein is CASSRGQGTYNEQFF.

J is TRBJ2-1 and V is TRBV2, with TRBD2 matching over 14 bases. The ends lost 6 bases at V and 8 bases at J; junction bases unmatched: 6. The CDR3 spans 15 residues. Per the germline V gene, CDR1 is SNHLY and CDR2 is FYNNEI. CDR3 loop: CASRRLAGGFDEQFF. In DNA form, the CDR3 reads TGTGCCAGCAGGAGACTAGCGGGGGGGTTCGATGAGCAGTTCTTC.

The chain is built from TRBV7-9 and TRBJ2-1; the D is unclear. Trimming pared 5 bases from V and 2 bases from J, leaving 19 bases between. CDR3 length equals 17 residues. Germline V gene data show CDR1 as SEHNR and CDR2 as FQNEAQ (reference sequence). CDR3 loop: CASSPLPWRGTYNEQFF. The CDR3 nucleotides read TGTGCCAGCAGCCCACTCCCTTGGCGAGGTACCTACAATGAGCAGTTCTTC.

This clone was counted only a few times. CDR3 amino acids: CASSLEHQGSSPLHF. In nucleotides, the CDR3 is TGTGCCAGCAGCTTAGAGCATCAGGGGAGCTCACCCCTCCACTTT. The V and J genes are TRBV7-2 and TRBJ1-6; weak D call: TRBD1 (6 bases). The CDR3 totals 15 residues. Trimming stripped 1 base from V and 10 bases from J, with 14 bases between. Germline assignment: CDR1 SGHTA and CDR2 FQGNSA.

This chain joins TRBV11-2 and TRBJ1-3; D is possibly TRBD1 (5 bases). V was pared by 2 bases and J by 1 base, with 12 bases between. Germline CDR1 reads SGHAT; CDR2 reads FQNNGV. CDR3 length: 16 amino acids. CDR3 region: CASSLQGGSSGNTIYF. CDR3 nucleotides: TGTGCCAGCAGCTTACAGGGAGGTTCGTCTGGAAACACCATATATTTT.

The CDR3 coding sequence is TGCGCCAGCAGCCAAGATCATACAGCTTTCTACAATCAGCCCCAGCATTTT. This translates into CASSQDHTAFYNQPQHF. The chain is built from TRBV4-1 and TRBJ1-5, with unresolved D. Germline values: CDR1 MGHRA, CDR2 YSYEKL. Trimming pared 0 bases from V and 3 bases from J, leaving 15 bases between. The CDR3 is made up of 17 amino acids.